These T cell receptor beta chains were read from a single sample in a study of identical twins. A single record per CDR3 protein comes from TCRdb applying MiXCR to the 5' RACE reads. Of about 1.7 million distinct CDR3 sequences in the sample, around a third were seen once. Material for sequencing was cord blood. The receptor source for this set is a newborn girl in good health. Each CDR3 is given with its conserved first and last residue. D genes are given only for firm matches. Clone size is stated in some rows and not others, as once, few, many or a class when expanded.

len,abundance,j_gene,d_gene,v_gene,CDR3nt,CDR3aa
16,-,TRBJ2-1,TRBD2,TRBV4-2,TGTGCCAGCAGCCAAGTCAGCGGGGGGCCTCAAGAGACCCAGTTCTTC,CASSQVSGGPQETQFF
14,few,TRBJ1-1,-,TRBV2,TGTGCCAGCAGTGAAAACCAGGGATGGACTGAAGCTTTCTTT,CASSENQGWTEAFF
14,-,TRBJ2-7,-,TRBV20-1,TGCAGTGCTAACGTTCCGTTCCAATCCTACGAGCAGTACTTC,CSANVPFQSYEQYF
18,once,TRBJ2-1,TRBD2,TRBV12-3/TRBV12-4,TGTGCCAGCAGTTTGTATGGTAGCGGGGGAGTTTTTTACAATGAGCAGTTCTTC,CASSLYGSGGVFYNEQFF
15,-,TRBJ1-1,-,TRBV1,TGCACCAGCAGCCAAGGGAAAGACAGGAATGAGGGGGCTTTCTTT,CTSSQGKDRNEGAFF
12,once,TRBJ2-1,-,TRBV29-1,TGCAGCGTTGACGGGCGGTACAATGAGCAGTTCTTC,CSVDGRYNEQFF
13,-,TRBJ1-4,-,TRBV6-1,TGTGCCAGTCGGACCGAGGCCCATGAAAAACTGTTTTTT,CASRTEAHEKLFF
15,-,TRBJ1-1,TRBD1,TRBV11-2,TGTGCCAGCAGCTTAGATGGGCAGGGGGTCCCTGAAGCTTTCTTT,CASSLDGQGVPEAFF
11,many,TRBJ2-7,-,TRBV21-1,TGTGCCAGCAGCAATCGGGGCGAGCAGTACTTC,CASSNRGEQYF
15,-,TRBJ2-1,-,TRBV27,TGTGCCAGCAGTCTCCGGGACCCTAGCTACAATGAGCAGTTCTTC,CASSLRDPSYNEQFF
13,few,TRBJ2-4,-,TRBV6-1,TGTGCCAGCGGGGCGGGAGCCAAAAACATTCAGTACTTC,CASGAGAKNIQYF